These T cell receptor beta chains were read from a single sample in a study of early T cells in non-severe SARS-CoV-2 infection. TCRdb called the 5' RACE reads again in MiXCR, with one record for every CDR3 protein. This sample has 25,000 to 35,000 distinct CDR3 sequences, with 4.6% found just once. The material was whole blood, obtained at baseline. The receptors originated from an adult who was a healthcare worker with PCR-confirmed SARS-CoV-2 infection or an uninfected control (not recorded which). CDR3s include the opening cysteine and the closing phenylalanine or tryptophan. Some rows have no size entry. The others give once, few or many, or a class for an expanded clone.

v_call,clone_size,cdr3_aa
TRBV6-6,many,CASRDSPTEAFF
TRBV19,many,CASSRDATYNEQFF
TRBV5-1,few,CASSLLSSGNNEQFF
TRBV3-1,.,CASSQMGGGDQPQHF
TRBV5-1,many,CASSPRPIQGPGTEAFF
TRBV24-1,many,CATSAVSGGADTQYF
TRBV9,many,CASSVGTSGRVEQFF
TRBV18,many,CASSPPGLYNEQFF
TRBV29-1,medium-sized,CSVSQDRVGQYF
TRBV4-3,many,CASSQEARGLYEQYF
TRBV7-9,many,CASSPGSGELFF
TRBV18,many,CASSPPGKSNQPQHF
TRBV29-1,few,CSALAGPQGNTQYF
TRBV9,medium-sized,CASSPTGLLSPYEQYF
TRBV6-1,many,CASASIATMNTEAFF
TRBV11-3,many,CASSLGDTGELFF
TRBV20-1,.,CSAREWGTKNIQYF
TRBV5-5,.,CASSLGASSYNEQFF
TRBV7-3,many,CASSSTGNQPQHF
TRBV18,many,CASSRRTGDNTGELFF
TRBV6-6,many,CASSSGQGATEAFF
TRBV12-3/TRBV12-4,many,CASTQTPYEQYF
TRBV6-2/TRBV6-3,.,CAVEAPNTGELFF
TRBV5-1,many,CASSLRTGSGNEQFF
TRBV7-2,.,CASSLLQLRAGKTEAFF
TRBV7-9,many,CASSLGGGEAFF
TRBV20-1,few,CSATPEGNYGYTF
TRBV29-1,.,CSVVRSVNEQFF
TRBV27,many,CASSLSPAGSTDTQYF
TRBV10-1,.,CASSESGRGEQYF
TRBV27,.,CASSPGTPKVYEQYF
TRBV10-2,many,CASRTGLAGGGRETQYF
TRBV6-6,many,CASSWSGISTDTQYF
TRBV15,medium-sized,CATSSVEGNEKLFF